These T cell receptor beta chains were read from a single sample in a study of shared clonotypes between healthy human individuals. Repertoires were generated with immunoSEQ multiplex PCR, while TCRdb's copy carries only in-frame clones and drops some. The sample contains about 2 million clones, approximately 94% of which appear only once. The sequenced material came from naive CD8+ T cells sorted from blood. Source of these receptors: a young man in good health. CDR3s include the opening cysteine and the closing phenylalanine or tryptophan. A D gene is named only where the DNA matches it firmly. Where a row states a size, it is once, few, many or the class of an expanded clone; other rows omit it.

TRBD2 TRBJ2-7 TRBV27 - TGTGCCAGCAGTTTACGACGGGAGGTGGTGTCCTACGAGCAGTACTTC CASSLRREVVSYEQYF
- TRBJ2-3 TRBV4-3 - TGCGCCAGCAGCCCGAGGTGGCAGGACCGCACAGATACGCAGTATTTT CASSPRWQDRTDTQYF
TRBD1 TRBJ1-1 TRBV7-6 - TGTGCCAGCAGCGACCGGGACAGGGGAGGTGAAGCTTTCTTT CASSDRDRGGEAFF
TRBD1 TRBJ1-6 TRBV4-3 - TGCGCCAGCAGCCATGACCCCGGGACAGGGGTTTCACCCCTCCACTTT CASSHDPGTGVSPLHF
- TRBJ1-4 TRBV15 once TGTGCCACCAGCAGAGAGCGGAATGAAAAACTGTTTTTT CATSRERNEKLFF
TRBD2 TRBJ2-1 TRBV5-6 - TGTGCCAGCAGCTTTAGTCTAGCGGGAGTAACTTGGTCGGGTGAGCAGTTCTTC CASSFSLAGVTWSGEQFF
TRBD1 TRBJ2-5 TRBV5-4 - TGTGCCAGCAGGACAGGGCAAGAGACCCAGTACTTC CASRTGQETQYF
- TRBJ2-5 TRBV2 - TGTGCCAGCAGTGAACGGCCGGGAGTATCGGAGACCCAGTACTTC CASSERPGVSETQYF
- TRBJ2-1 TRBV29-1 - TGCAGCGTTGAAGGGGGTAGGGAGCAGTTCTTC CSVEGGREQFF
TRBD2 TRBJ2-1 TRBV11-2 once TGTGCCAGCAGCTTAAGGGCTAGCGGGGAACCCTACAATGAGCAGTTCTTC CASSLRASGEPYNEQFF
- TRBJ2-7 TRBV5-6 - TGTGCCAGCAGCTGGGGACGGAGCACCTACGAGCAGTACTTC CASSWGRSTYEQYF
TRBD1 TRBJ2-7 TRBV7-9 - TGTGCCAGCAGCGCGAACAGGGGGGACGAGCAGTACTTC CASSANRGDEQYF
- TRBJ1-1 TRBV5-1 - TGCGCCAGCAGCTTCCACCCCCTGAACACTGAAGCTTTCTTT CASSFHPLNTEAFF
- TRBJ2-7 TRBV7-6 once TGTGCCAGCAGCTTAGCGGTGGGAGATTGGGAGCAGTACTTC CASSLAVGDWEQYF
TRBD1 TRBJ2-7 TRBV27 - TGTGCCAGCAGTTTGGACAGGTCATACGAGCAGTACTTC CASSLDRSYEQYF
- TRBJ2-5 TRBV5-1 - TGCGCCAGCAGCTTAGGGTTAGGAGAGACCCAGTACTTC CASSLGLGETQYF
- TRBJ2-7 TRBV10-3 - TGTGCCGGGGCGGCCTTGGGGAACGAGCAGTACTTC CAGAALGNEQYF
- TRBJ1-2 TRBV2 - TGTGCCAGCAGGCGACGGGACACTCCGAGCTATGGCTACACCTTC CASRRRDTPSYGYTF
- TRBJ2-7 TRBV2 - TGTGCCAGCAGTGAAGTCTCACAGGGCTACGAGCAGTACTTC CASSEVSQGYEQYF
- TRBJ2-5 TRBV21-1 - TGTGCCAGCAGCAAAGGGAAGACCATCTGCCAAGAGACCCAGTACTTC CASSKGKTICQETQYF
- TRBJ2-7 TRBV5-4 - TGTGCCAGCAGCTTTCAGGGAACCTACGAGCAGTACTTC CASSFQGTYEQYF
- TRBJ2-7 TRBV27 - TGTGCCAGCAGTGAGGGACACGACCACAGGTCCGAGCAGTACTTC CASSEGHDHRSEQYF
- TRBJ2-7 TRBV2 few TGTGCCAGCAGTCGAGTCCTGGAGCAGTACTTC CASSRVLEQYF
TRBD1 TRBJ1-4 TRBV28 - TGTGCCAGCAGTTTTGACAGGGTTTCTTCCGCAACTAATGAAAAACTGTTTTTT CASSFDRVSSATNEKLFF
- TRBJ2-7 TRBV7-6 once TGTGCCAGCAGCTTAGACGGCACAACCTACGAGCAGTACTTC CASSLDGTTYEQYF
- TRBJ2-5 TRBV7-9 - TGTGCCAGCAGCCGGCCGGGATCGCAAGAGACCCAGTACTTC CASSRPGSQETQYF
- TRBJ1-1 TRBV5-1 - TGCGCCAGCAGCCTCGGGGATTCGGTAAACACTGAAGCTTTCTTT CASSLGDSVNTEAFF
- TRBJ2-1 TRBV7-9 few TGTGCCAGCAGCTTAAGCTCCTACAATGAGCAGTTCTTC CASSLSSYNEQFF